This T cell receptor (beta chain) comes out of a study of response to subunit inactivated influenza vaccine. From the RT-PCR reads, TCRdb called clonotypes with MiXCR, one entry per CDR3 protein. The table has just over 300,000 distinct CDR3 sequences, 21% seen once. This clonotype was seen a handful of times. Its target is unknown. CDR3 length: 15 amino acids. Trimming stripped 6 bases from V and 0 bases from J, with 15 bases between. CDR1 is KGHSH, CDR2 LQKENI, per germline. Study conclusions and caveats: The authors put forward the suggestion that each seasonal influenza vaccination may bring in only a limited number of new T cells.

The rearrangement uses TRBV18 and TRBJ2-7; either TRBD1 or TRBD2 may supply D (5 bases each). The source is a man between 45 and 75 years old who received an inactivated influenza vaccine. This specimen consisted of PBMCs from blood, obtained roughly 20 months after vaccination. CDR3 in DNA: TGTGCCAGCTCCCCGGGGCTAGATGCCTCCTACGAGCAGTACTTC. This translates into CASSPGLDASYEQYF.